The TCR beta chain described here comes from a study of cytomegalovirus exposure and HLA in healthy donors. Study-wide findings and caveats: The authors enumerated under 200 TCR beta chains as linked to cytomegalovirus. The likely explanation for a cluster of highly shared sequence variants was sequencing artifact.

Primers for the PCR totalled 60 Vbeta and 13 Jbeta. Authors' methods: In a later analysis, of some 80 million unique beta chains, roughly 11 million appeared in at least two donors. Assay: immunoSEQ multiplex PCR; the TCRdb copy retains only in-frame clones and omits some. D and trimming were read from the DNA, whereas the V and J calls and clone size are those reported in that table. The profile shows approximately 180,000 clones, around 79% of them singletons. Note on this clone: Antigen: not known.

Germline V gene data show CDR1 as MNHEY and CDR2 as SMNVEV (reference sequence). V lost 4 bases, J lost 1 base, and 6 bases stayed unmatched. This CDR3 has 17 amino acids. V and J are TRBV27 and TRBJ2-3; the match to TRBD2 covers 12 bases. The receptor was isolated from a woman aged 50 to 60 in good health and CMV-seronegative. Sequenced sample: PBMCs. CDR3 nucleotides: TGTGCCAGCAGTTCTAGCGGGGGGGCCGGAGGCACAGATACGCAGTATTTT. Amino acids: CASSSSGGAGGTDTQYF.